This TCR beta chain was retrieved from a study of blood T cells in healthy people across ages (dated by TCRdb to the mid-2010s). Broadly, across the study: In model experiments, template switching captured roughly one uniquely barcoded TCR beta cDNA molecule for every two T cells. The study measured age-related changes in TCR beta repertoire diversity using deep sequencing normalized with unique cDNA molecular identifiers. Four age groups were formed from the donors: young (average approximately 15 years), middle-aged (less than 40), aged (about 62) and long-lived (around 82). Two additional independent replicas of 1 million unique cDNA reads from the same blood draw were analyzed for two donors (one aged 18 to 30 and one aged 80 or older). General findings and caveats noted by the study authors: Compared with the aged group, more naive CD4+ T cells, fewer expanded clones and increased TCR diversity were shown by the long-lived group, suggesting age selection. Conclusive comparison of naive and antigen-experienced compartments was prevented by the profiling of bulk unsorted PBMCs. Observed TCR beta diversity per million T cells fell roughly linearly with age, and a significant reduction was already apparent by age roughly 40. Estimates of total diversity from one million sequenced T cells were regarded as lower bounds and underestimates. Because donor CMV infection status was unknown, age-related changes in expanded clonotypes were potentially confounded. The percentage of naive T cells measured by flow cytometry correlated strongly with observed TCR beta diversity.

In the case of this clonotype: Its antigen is still unknown. It has no much larger one-base neighbor in the sample; base qualities were not kept.

Donors were approximately 42 systemically healthy Caucasian individuals from Russia aged roughly 6 to 100 years. Each donor gave about 9.7 milliliters of peripheral blood, drawn into EDTA-treated Vacutainer tubes. PBMCs were isolated by Ficoll-Paque density-gradient centrifugation, with at least 6 million obtained per sample. Trizol reagent was used to extract total RNA from PBMCs, with at least 6 micrograms per sample. Naive CD45RAhigh/CD27high T cell percentages were measured by flow cytometry on a PBMC aliquot from every donor. The CDR3 sequence holds 14 residues, the cysteine and phenylalanine included. Left in the record is the CDR3 DNA by itself, 42 bases read in frame from the first base. The junction carries 14 bases between V and J, which are trimmed by 0 bases and 9 bases respectively. The germline V gene (reference sequence) supplies CDR1 MNHEY and CDR2 SMNVEV. Library creation used 5' RACE. TCRdb names Illumina HiSeq 2500 as the instrument used. A second PCR of roughly 7 to 11 cycles was performed with a sample-barcoded 5' primer and a J-beta primer mix. Each TCR beta cDNA molecule received a unique molecular identifier from a template-switch 5' adaptor carrying 12 random nucleotides. Each sample yielded at least 3 million CDR3-containing paired-end reads. The Mint cDNA synthesis kit, primed by a TRBC-specific oligonucleotide, was used to synthesize first-strand cDNA from all RNA. All cDNA was treated with uracil-DNA glycosylase and then went through a first 18-cycle PCR with the universal primers M1SS and BC2_uni_R. The published analysis was carried out like this. Normalization of each sample was performed by random selection of 1 million high-quality reads, each carrying a distinct molecular identifier. Reads with shared molecular identifiers were discarded instead of being binned into consensus sequences. MiTCR, with a Q25 quality threshold and the strictest error-elimination algorithm, was used for CDR3 identification, clonotype clustering and error correction. A nonparametric unseen species model with Euler transformation was used to estimate lower-bound total TCR beta diversity. In-frame beta chains were kept once TCRdb had trimmed the public reads at Q25 with fastp and called clones with MiXCR. Rows matching on CDR3 protein sequence are summarized as one entry with the most common DNA and genes. The V and J calls shown here were made by TCRdb, not taken from the authors' results. Recorded for this sample are roughly 800,000 distinct CDR3 sequences; just under 25% of them occurred a single time. The ten largest clones take up around 3.6% of the sample.

These data were also filed under a second study, of T cells of mothers and their children. From the second report: Donors were nine systemically healthy Caucasian individuals: three mothers and their six children. cDNA synthesis used all of the extracted RNA, with 1.5 ug of RNA in each 15 ul reaction. Sample barcodes and 2-4 random nucleotides were added via the M1S primer in the second PCR. Over 9.5 million TCR beta CDR3 reads were obtained for each mother, and 2.7 million or so reads were obtained for each child. Thymic selection shapes the output of TCR recombination in a similar way in related and unrelated pairs, and inherited differences have a minor effect. Related mother-child pairs always showed normalized repertoire overlap that was slightly higher than in unrelated mother-child pairs, though the difference was never significant. No persistent microchimeric T cell clones were found, with a detection sensitivity of 75 to 100 clones per million clonotypes. To look for features that set related mother-child pairs apart from unrelated individuals, the researchers ran deep NGS to compare the TCR beta repertoires of mothers and children. The mean age was roughly 44 +/- 4 years for the mothers and around 10 +/- 4 years for the children. After adapter ligation with NEBNext reagents, the libraries were sequenced on Illumina HiSeq 2000 with 100+100 nt paired-end reads. To avoid cross-contamination, the mother libraries and the child libraries were prepared a month apart and sequenced in separate runs. For each donor, somewhere between about 450,000 and 2,200,000 distinct TCR beta clonotypes were identified. Naive TCR beta clonotypes were estimated from low-frequency clonotypes matched to each donor's FACS-determined naive share, without sorting.

The chain joins TRBV27 to TRBJ1-1; matching of 5 bases hints at TRBD1 as the D gene. The sample consisted of blood. This TCR was recovered from a boy between 5 and 17 years old in good health. Read as DNA, the sequence is TGTGCCAGCAGTTTATCGGGAGACAGTATCCAAGCTTTCTTT. Its product reads: CASSLSGDSIQAFF.